The 4 T cell receptor beta chains below all came from one sample that was sequenced in a study of T cell responses to AZD1222 COVID-19 vaccine. Using immunoSEQ multiplex PCR, the repertoire was profiled, and TCRdb retains in-frame clones only, with some absent. The sample has approximately 100,000 clones; 92% are singletons. The material sequenced was peripheral blood, taken on day 0 of AZD1222 vaccination. The receptor source for this set is an adult in good health.

The V gene is TRBV6-5, the J gene TRBJ2-1, with 11 bases that match TRBD1. Germline-derived CDR1 and CDR2 are MNHEY and SVGAGI. There are 15 residues in the CDR3. The ends lost 8 bases at V and 7 bases at J; junction bases unmatched: 10. Here the CDR3 reads CASGGPGQGVNEQFF. CDR3 bases: TGTGCCAGCGGAGGACCGGGACAGGGGGTTAATGAGCAGTTCTTC.

The chain joins TRBV5-5 to TRBJ2-1; D is unresolved. The V and J ends lost 2 bases and 1 base respectively, with 10 bases between them. Per germline, CDR1 SGHKS and CDR2 YYEKEE (reference sequence). This CDR3 region has 15 residues. The CDR3 reads CASSFSDTSYNEQFF. CDR3 coding DNA: TGTGCCAGCAGCTTCAGTGACACGTCCTACAATGAGCAGTTCTTC.

This clone was found a few times. The chain recombines TRBV30 with TRBJ2-7; the D is unclear. Germline assignment: CDR1 GTSNPN and CDR2 SVGIG (reference sequence). The CDR3 consists of 12 residues. Trimming took 4 bases from V and 7 from J, leaving 14 bases between them. CDR3 sequence reads: CAWKRSREEQYF. CDR3 nucleotide sequence: TGTGCCTGGAAGAGGTCCCGAGAGGAGCAGTACTTC.

V usage is TRBV3-1 (or the pseudogene TRBV3-2) and J usage is TRBJ2-1, with D tentatively TRBD2 (6 bases). Trimming cost V 8 bases and J 4 bases, with 6 bases left between them. Germline loops: CDR1 LGHDT, CDR2 YNNKEL (reference sequence). CDR3 length equals 11 residues. The CDR3 DNA follows: TGTGCCAGCGGGGGGTACAATGAGCAGTTCTTC. Amino acid sequence: CASGGYNEQFF.